These T cell receptor beta chains were read from a single sample in a study of blood T cell repertoires in COVID-19. The data were produced by immunoSEQ multiplex PCR, yet TCRdb's version contains in-frame clones alone and is incomplete. The profile shows 33,000 or so clones, 80% to 95% of them singletons. Sequenced input: peripheral blood. The origin of the receptors is a man between 65 and 85 years old with active or convalescent COVID-19. Both conserved end residues are part of each CDR3. D genes are given only for firm matches. A row's size may be missing; if present it is once, few, many or a size class.

D	size	V	J	CDR3	DNA
-	-	TRBV5-1	TRBJ2-3	CASSVTGPDTQYF	TGCGCCAGCAGCGTTACAGGCCCAGATACGCAGTATTTT
TRBD2	-	TRBV19	TRBJ2-3	CASSLSGYTDTQYF	TGTGCCAGTAGTCTTAGCGGGTACACAGATACGCAGTATTTT
TRBD2	-	TRBV28	TRBJ2-7	CASSLAGGGREQYF	TGTGCCAGCAGCCTAGCGGGAGGTGGCCGCGAGCAGTACTTC
TRBD1	-	TRBV9	TRBJ1-1	CASSALTGGYTEAFF	TGTGCCAGCAGCGCGCTCACAGGGGGCTACACTGAAGCTTTCTTT
TRBD1	-	TRBV5-1	TRBJ1-4	CASSKDRGYEKLFF	TGCGCCAGCAGCAAGGACAGGGGGTATGAAAAACTGTTTTTT
TRBD1	-	TRBV7-2	TRBJ1-1	CASRGQGLLTEAFF	TGTGCCAGCAGGGGACAGGGGTTGCTCACTGAAGCTTTCTTT
-	-	TRBV19	TRBJ1-6	CASRQGRHRVINSPLHF	TGTGCCAGTAGGCAGGGCCGGCACAGGGTGATTAATTCACCCCTCCACTTT
TRBD1	-	TRBV27	TRBJ1-5	CASSLHRTGNGGPQPQHF	TGTGCCAGCAGTTTACACCGGACAGGGAATGGGGGCCCTCAGCCCCAGCATTTT
TRBD1	-	TRBV7-2	TRBJ2-1	CASSLASGTGGWNEQFF	TGTGCCAGCAGCTTAGCTTCCGGGACAGGGGGTTGGAATGAGCAGTTCTTC
TRBD1	-	TRBV5-1	TRBJ1-2	CASSGTGAGYTF	TGCGCCAGCAGCGGAACAGGGGCTGGCTACACCTTC
-	-	TRBV6-2/TRBV6-3	TRBJ1-5	CASSFRTGSQPQHF	TGTGCCAGCAGTTTTCGGACGGGATCGCAGCCCCAGCATTTT
-	once	TRBV4-2	TRBJ1-2	CASSRSGQSNYGYTF	TGTGCCAGCAGCCGGTCGGGACAATCTAACTATGGCTACACCTTC
TRBD2	-	TRBV5-1	TRBJ2-2	CASSLAVGGSATGELFF	TGCGCCAGCAGCTTGGCGGTCGGGGGGTCCGCCACCGGGGAGCTGTTTTTT
-	-	TRBV7-2	TRBJ1-6	CASSLQAPGNNSPLHF	TGTGCCAGCAGCTTACAGGCTCCGGGGAATAATTCACCCCTCCACTTT
TRBD1	-	TRBV7-3	TRBJ2-1	CASSIGQGLYNEQFF	TGTGCCAGCAGCATCGGACAGGGGTTATACAATGAGCAGTTCTTC
TRBD2	-	TRBV5-4	TRBJ2-2	CASSLAGAGGNGELFF	TGTGCCAGCAGCTTGGCCGGTGCGGGAGGAAACGGGGAGCTGTTTTTT
TRBD1	-	TRBV2	TRBJ1-5	CASRWTGGSNQPQHF	TGTGCCAGCAGATGGACAGGGGGTAGCAATCAGCCCCAGCATTTT
-	-	TRBV7-9	TRBJ2-7	CASSPHGGQGEQYF	TGTGCCAGCAGCCCCCACGGGGGGCAGGGGGAGCAGTACTTC
-	-	TRBV5-1	TRBJ1-2	CASSLGRDGYTF	TGCGCCAGCAGCTTGGGGAGAGATGGCTACACCTTC
TRBD1	-	TRBV5-1	TRBJ1-2	CASSLEGQGSYTF	TGCGCCAGCAGCTTGGAAGGACAGGGGAGCTACACCTTC
-	-	TRBV20-1	TRBJ1-2	CSVSRGGGYTF	TGCAGTGTTTCCCGGGGTGGCGGCTACACCTTC
TRBD2	once	TRBV19	TRBJ2-1	CASSIEAGESEQFF	TGTGCCAGTAGTATAGAAGCGGGAGAGAGTGAGCAGTTCTTC